This TCR beta chain was found in a study of T cells in Graves' hyperthyroidism and ophthalmopathy. This CDR3 has 11 residues. Trimming left V 2 bases short and J 4 bases short, with 5 bases between. The germline gives CDR1 SQVTM, CDR2 ANQGSEA. Amplification of TCR beta CDR3 regions was performed using RNA transcripts as template. The TCR CDR3 was amplified in a first-round RT-PCR using the HTBI primer set. A single record per CDR3 protein comes from TCRdb applying MiXCR to the multiplex PCR reads. The data contain about 520,000 distinct CDR3 sequences, approximately 25% of them singletons. The TCR originated in a woman younger than 45 with Graves' ophthalmopathy. Input material: blood. This chain links TRBV29-1 with TRBJ1-2; D is uncertain. CDR3 sequence (DNA): TGCAGCGTTGAAAAGTCCTATGGCTACACCTTC. This encodes CSVEKSYGYTF.